This TCR beta chain derives from a study of neoadjuvant nivolumab and ipilimumab in lung cancer. The CDR3 length is 13 residues. The germline V gene encodes CDR1 MGHDK and CDR2 SYGVNS. V lost 1 base and J 6 bases, leaving 6 bases between the germline ends. Clones were sequenced by immunoSEQ multiplex PCR, and TCRdb holds only the in-frame ones, with some missing. The sample has roughly 4,500 clones, about 73% seen once. General study findings and limits: Resected tumors had greater TCR richness and clonality than uninvolved lung. Only two of four nivolumab-treated tumors gained richness and clonality by surgery. Pathologic regression was not significantly tied to TCR clonality. Pretherapy blood TCR richness correlated positively with resected tumor richness.

This clone was seen a few times. Its specificity is unknown. The specimen was tumor tissue, collected after neoadjuvant nivolumab, alone or with ipilimumab, at or shortly before surgery. This receptor was identified in an adult with non-small cell lung cancer. This rearrangement joins TRBV25-1 to TRBJ2-2; no definite D call. CDR3 loop: CASSESQAGELFF. The DNA for the CDR3 is TGTGCCAGCAGTGAATCCCAGGCCGGGGAGCTGTTTTTT.